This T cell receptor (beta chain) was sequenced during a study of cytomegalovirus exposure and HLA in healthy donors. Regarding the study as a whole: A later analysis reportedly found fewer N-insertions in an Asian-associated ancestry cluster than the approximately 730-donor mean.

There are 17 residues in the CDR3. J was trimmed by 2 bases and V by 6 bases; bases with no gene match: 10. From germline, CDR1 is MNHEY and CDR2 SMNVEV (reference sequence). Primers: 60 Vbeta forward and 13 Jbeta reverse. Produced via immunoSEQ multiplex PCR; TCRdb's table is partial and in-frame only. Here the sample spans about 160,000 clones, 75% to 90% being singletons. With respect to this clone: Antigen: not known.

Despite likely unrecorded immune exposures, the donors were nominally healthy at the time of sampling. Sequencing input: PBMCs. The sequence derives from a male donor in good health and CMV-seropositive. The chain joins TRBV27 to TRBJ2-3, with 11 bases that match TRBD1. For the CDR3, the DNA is TGTGCCAGCAGCGGTGGGGCGGGACAGGGGGTCACAGATACGCAGTATTTT. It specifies CASSGGAGQGVTDTQYF.